These 21 T cell receptor beta chains were all obtained from the same sample, sequenced in a study of blood T cell repertoires in COVID-19 (dated by TCRdb to the early 2020s). Library creation used the immunoSEQ multiplex PCR assay. TCRdb stores this immuneACCESS table with in-frame sequences only. Part of the clones is absent; in the studies checked, under half of the shortfall reflects unresolved V genes, and no reason is known for the rest. The sample includes roughly 230,000 clones, with about four fifths observed a single time. Approximately 4.7% of the sample lies in the top ten. Sequences were obtained from peripheral blood. The receptors were gathered from a middle-aged man with active or convalescent COVID-19.

The rearrangement links TRBV10-3 to TRBJ1-3; D perhaps matches TRBD1 (6 bases). Trimming removed 6 bases at V and 1 base at J, with 16 bases between. This CDR3 contains 16 residues. Germline-derived CDR1 and CDR2 are ENHRY and SYGVKD. This CDR3 reads CAIRGGQLGSGNTIYF. The CDR3 DNA sequence: TGTGCCATCAGAGGGGGACAACTCGGATCTGGAAACACCATATATTTT.

This CDR3 reads CASGSGGVTDTQYF. DNA of the CDR3: TGTGCCAGCGGAAGCGGGGGCGTCACAGATACGCAGTATTTT. The chain couples TRBV28 to TRBJ2-3, with 8 bases lining up with TRBD2. Germline CDR1 reads MDHEN; CDR2 reads SYDVKM. The CDR3 length is 14 residues. With V trimmed by 8 bases and J by 2 bases, 6 bases remained unmatched.

This clone came up a few times. The CDR3 bases are TGTGCCTGGAGTTGGACGGGAATCGGGCCCCAGCATTTT. Encoded protein: CAWSWTGIGPQHF. The chain carries TRBV30 and TRBJ1-5, with D unresolved. Germline CDR1 and CDR2: GTSNPN and SVGIG (reference sequence). V lost 2 bases and J 9 bases, leaving 14 bases between the germline ends. The CDR3 is 13 amino acids. Using reference TRBV30 and TRBJ1-5 for the parts outside the CDR3, the full variable domain is SQTIHQWPATLVQPVGSPLSLECTVEGTSNPNLYWYRQAAGRGLQLLFYSVGIGQISSEVPQNLSASRPQDRQFILSSKKLLLSDSGFYLCAWSWTGIGPQHFGDGTRLSIL.

This clone was seen ten or more times. This chain's CDR3 is CASSLDITGNTEAFF. As DNA, the CDR3 is TGTGCCAGCAGCTTAGATATTACAGGGAACACTGAAGCTTTCTTT. The J gene is TRBJ1-1, the V gene TRBV7-9, with D perhaps matching TRBD1 (5 bases). V was clipped by 1 base and J by 1 base, with 10 bases between them. The CDR3 has 15 residues. The germline V gene has CDR1 SEHNR and CDR2 FQNEAQ (reference sequence).

The rearrangement joins TRBV24-1 to TRBJ1-5, with D possibly being TRBD1 (6 bases). The ends were cut back, 0 bases at V and 7 bases at J, with 12 bases in the middle. Germline CDR1 and CDR2: KGHDR and SFDVKD. The CDR3 is 15 amino acids. The CDR3 DNA is TGTGCCACCAGTGATTTGAGGCAGGGGCAGCAGCCCCAGCATTTT. Protein product: CATSDLRQGQQPQHF.

The chain has TRBV27 and TRBJ1-1, with D perhaps matching TRBD1 (6 bases). CDR1 is MNHEY, CDR2 SMNVEV, per germline (reference sequence). The CDR3 covers 17 residues. V was pared by 0 bases and J by 1 base, with 15 bases between. For the CDR3, the DNA is TGTGCCAGCAGTTTATCGACAGGTCTTGGTGGGAACACTGAAGCTTTCTTT. As protein: CASSLSTGLGGNTEAFF.

The V and J genes are TRBV6-5 and TRBJ1-6; no clear D gene. From germline, CDR1 is MNHEY and CDR2 SVGAGI. This CDR3 is 16 amino acids long. Trimming removed 0 bases from V and 5 bases from J, with 11 bases in between. The DNA for the CDR3 is TGTGCCAGCAGTTACTCCCCATCTAATGATAATTCACCCCTCCACTTT. Amino acid sequence: CASSYSPSNDNSPLHF.

This clone appeared a few times. This chain joins TRBV5-4 and TRBJ2-3; a possible D gene is TRBD2 (6 bases). The length of the CDR3 is 13 residues. V was clipped by 3 bases and J by 6 bases, with 11 bases between them. Germline V gene data show CDR1 as SGHNT and CDR2 as YYREEE (reference sequence). CDR3 loop: CASSWGLSDTQYF. As DNA, the CDR3 is TGTGCCAGCAGCTGGGGACTTTCTGATACGCAGTATTTT. Combining the CDR3 with reference TRBV5-4 and TRBJ2-3 gives the whole variable domain ETGVTQSPTHLIKTRGQQVTLRCSSQSGHNTVSWYQQALGQGPQFIFQYYREEENGRGNFPPRFSGLQFPNYSSELNVNALELDDSALYLCASSWGLSDTQYFGPGTRLTVL.

J is TRBJ1-2 and V is TRBV30; D might be TRBD1 (5 bases). This CDR3 region has 13 residues. Per the germline V gene, CDR1 is GTSNPN and CDR2 is SVGIG (reference sequence). V gave up 4 bases and J gave up 8 bases, with 17 bases separating them. The chain's CDR3 is CAWTSGGVGGYTF. The CDR3 nucleotides are TGTGCCTGGACCTCCGGAGGGGTCGGGGGCTACACCTTC.

The chain employs TRBV9 and TRBJ2-7, with D maybe TRBD1 (7 bases). Germline V gene lookup returns CDR1 SGDLS and CDR2 YYNGEE. The CDR3 totals 13 residues. V dropped 4 bases and J dropped 3 bases, with 11 bases sitting between them. The CDR3 loop is CASSQGGSYEQYF. The CDR3 DNA sequence: TGTGCCAGCAGCCAGGGGGGTAGCTACGAGCAGTACTTC. Using reference TRBV9 and TRBJ2-7 for the parts outside the CDR3, the full variable domain is DSGVTQTPKHLITATGQRVTLRCSPRSGDLSVYWYQQSLDQGLQFLIQYYNGEERAKGNILERFSAQQFPDLHSELNLSSLELGDSALYFCASSQGGSYEQYFGPGTRLTVT.

J is TRBJ2-7 and V is TRBV7-3; no definite D call. There are 16 residues in the CDR3. V lost 0 bases and J 5 bases, leaving 17 bases between the germline ends. The germline V gene has CDR1 SGHTA and CDR2 FQGTGA. The CDR3 region has the DNA TGTGCCAGCAGCTTAACGCGGAACACTTTAAACGACGAGCAGTACTTC. Translation: CASSLTRNTLNDEQYF. Full variable domain (outside the CDR3, taken from reference TRBV7-3 and TRBJ2-7): GAGVSQTPSNKVTEKGKYVELRCDPISGHTALYWYRQSLGQGPEFLIYFQGTGAADDSGLPNDRFFAVRPEGSVSTLKIQRTERGDSAVYLCASSLTRNTLNDEQYFGPGTRLTVT.

This chain uses TRBV5-4 with TRBJ1-1; weak D call: TRBD1 (6 bases). The CDR3 sequence is 14 residues long. The V end lost 6 bases, the J end lost 4 bases, and 16 bases lay between the germline ends. The germline CDR1 and CDR2 sequences are SGHNT and YYREEE (reference sequence). CDR3 nucleotides: TGTGCCAGCACCTCCTCCGGGGGGCCCACTGAAGCTTTCTTT. Translated, it gives CASTSSGGPTEAFF.

The chain joins TRBV3-1 (or the pseudogene TRBV3-2) to TRBJ1-5; D is unclear. The CDR3 extends over 12 amino acids. CDR1 is LGHDT, CDR2 YNNKEL, per germline (reference sequence). V gave up 1 base and J gave up 9 bases, with 7 bases separating them. CDR3 region: CASSQAEGPQHF. In DNA, the CDR3 is TGTGCCAGCAGCCAAGCAGAGGGGCCCCAGCATTTT.

The chain employs TRBV7-2 and TRBJ1-3, with D unresolved. CDR1 is SGHTA and CDR2 is FQGNSA in the germline V gene. This CDR3 has 12 residues. The V gene lost 6 bases and the J gene lost 8 bases, with 11 bases spanning the gap. The CDR3 protein is CASRTVTDTIYF. The CDR3 DNA follows: TGTGCCAGCAGAACGGTCACCGACACCATATATTTT. Filled out from reference TRBV7-2 and TRBJ1-3, the complete variable domain reads GAGVSQSPSNKVTEKGKDVELRCDPISGHTALYWYRQSLGQGLEFLIYFQGNSAPDKSGLPSDRFSAERTGGSVSTLTIQRTQQEDSAVYLCASRTVTDTIYFGEGSWLTVV.

The chain carries TRBV19 and TRBJ1-6, with 8 bases matching TRBD1. This CDR3 is 15 amino acids long. Germline-derived CDR1 and CDR2 are LNHDA and SQIVND (reference sequence). V gave up 6 bases and J gave up 5 bases; unmatched junction bases: 6. The CDR3 loop reads CASRESQGDNSPLHF. DNA of the CDR3: TGTGCCAGTAGAGAGTCACAGGGGGATAATTCACCCCTCCACTTT.

The chain recombines TRBV28 with TRBJ1-5, with a weak D call TRBD1 (6 bases). Germline loops: CDR1 MDHEN, CDR2 SYDVKM. Trimming took off 7 bases at V and 3 bases at J, with 16 bases between the two ends. This CDR3 region has 15 residues. Here the CDR3 reads CASKSSQGINQPQHF. The CDR3 DNA sequence: TGTGCCAGCAAATCCTCCCAGGGGATCAATCAGCCCCAGCATTTT. The full variable domain, completed using reference TRBV28 and TRBJ1-5, is DVKVTQSSRYLVKRTGEKVFLECVQDMDHENMFWYRQDPGLGLRLIYFSYDVKMKEKGDIPEGYSVSREKKERFSLILESASTNQTSMYLCASKSSQGINQPQHFGDGTRLSIL.

This chain connects TRBV5-1 to TRBJ2-1; weak D call: TRBD2 (7 bases). Germline V lookup: CDR1 SGHRS, CDR2 YFSETQ. V lost 2 bases, J lost 1 base, and 19 bases lay in between. The length of the CDR3 is 18 residues. CDR3 protein: CASSLKRGAQPSYNEQFF. The CDR3 DNA sequence: TGCGCCAGCAGCTTAAAACGGGGGGCCCAACCGTCCTACAATGAGCAGTTCTTC.

This CDR3 reads CASSESQGVAGYTF. The CDR3 coding sequence is TGTGCCAGTTCTGAGTCACAGGGTGTTGCGGGCTACACCTTC. V is TRBV6-5 and J is TRBJ1-2, with D possibly TRBD1 on 6 matching bases. There are 14 residues in the CDR3. V was clipped by 9 bases and J by 8 bases, with 22 bases between them. Germline loops: CDR1 MNHEY, CDR2 SVGAGI.

The V and J genes are TRBV7-9 and TRBJ1-2; 7 positions match TRBD1. Per germline, CDR1 SEHNR and CDR2 FQNEAQ (reference sequence). There are 17 residues in the CDR3. V was clipped by 5 bases and J by 3 bases; unmatched bases: 15. The CDR3 nucleotides are TGTGCCAGCAGCCGGACAGGAATTCCAATTGACGACTATGGCTACACCTTC. This encodes CASSRTGIPIDDYGYTF. The variable domain in full, completed from reference TRBV7-9 and TRBJ1-2, reads DTGVSQNPRHKITKRGQNVTFRCDPISEHNRLYWYRQTLGQGPEFLTYFQNEAQLEKSRLLSDRFSAERPKGSFSTLEIQRTEQGDSAMYLCASSRTGIPIDDYGYTFGSGTRLTVV.

The gene calls are TRBV12-3 or TRBV12-4 and TRBJ2-1; 8 bases agree with TRBD2. This CDR3 is built from 13 residues. J lost 9 bases, V lost 3 bases, and 4 bases had no gene match. The CDR3 here is CASSFLSGVEQFF. As DNA, the CDR3 is TGTGCCAGCAGTTTTCTTAGCGGGGTTGAGCAGTTCTTC.

The chain links TRBV6-5 to TRBJ1-1, with D maybe TRBD1 (5 bases). Trimming took off 5 bases at V and 6 bases at J, with 10 bases between the two ends. The germline CDR1 and CDR2 sequences are MNHEY and SVGAGI. The CDR3 runs 12 residues. The CDR3 spells CASSIRGAEAFF. In DNA form, the CDR3 reads TGTGCCAGCAGTATCCGGGGGGCTGAAGCTTTCTTT.